A selection of T cell receptor beta chains follows, all from one sample in a study of T cells in Graves' hyperthyroidism and ophthalmopathy. TCRdb reprocessed the multiplex PCR reads via MiXCR and lists one record per CDR3 protein. The repertoire holds 400,000 to 450,000 distinct CDR3 sequences, approximately 15% seen once, with roughly 13% in the top ten. What was sequenced was blood. These receptors all stem from a man aged 18 to 29 with Graves' ophthalmopathy. CDR3s include the opening cysteine and the closing phenylalanine or tryptophan. Not every row has a clone size; where given, it reads once, few, many or a size class.

V: TRBV5-8; J: TRBJ2-1; size: many; CDR3: CASSLNYMMNEQFF
V: TRBV6-1; J: TRBJ2-3; size: NA; CDR3: CASSYPSGPTPDTQYF
V: TRBV10-1; J: TRBJ1-1; size: few; CDR3: CASSESGVWTEAFF
V: TRBV20-1; J: TRBJ2-1; size: many; CDR3: CSATRTSGDPYYNEQFF
V: TRBV18; J: TRBJ1-2; size: many; CDR3: CASSPIEDLNYGYTF
V: TRBV29-1; J: TRBJ1-2; size: few; CDR3: CSVTAAYGYTF
V: TRBV7-3; J: TRBJ2-1; size: many; CDR3: CASSLGSFFSSYNEQFF
V: TRBV13; J: TRBJ2-7; size: NA; CDR3: CASSTAGAGYEQYF
V: TRBV14; J: TRBJ2-5; size: many; CDR3: CASSHVQETQYF
V: TRBV7-9; J: TRBJ2-7; size: many; CDR3: CASSDRTLFYEQYF
V: TRBV9; J: TRBJ1-1; size: many; CDR3: CASSVGGEAFF
V: TRBV28; J: TRBJ2-2; size: NA; CDR3: CASSQLGGTGELFF
V: TRBV11-3; J: TRBJ2-5; size: many; CDR3: CASSLIPSGVPETQYF
V: TRBV14; J: TRBJ2-5; size: many; CDR3: CASSQGSWRAQYF
V: TRBV9; J: TRBJ2-7; size: NA; CDR3: CASSVSGGPWGEQYF
V: TRBV18; J: TRBJ2-7; size: few; CDR3: CASSKSTGGRTYEQYF
V: TRBV4-1; J: TRBJ2-5; size: NA; CDR3: CASSQDIGQGIRETQYF
V: TRBV5-6; J: TRBJ2-7; size: NA; CDR3: CASSLRRYEQYF
V: TRBV6-1; J: TRBJ2-7; size: many; CDR3: CASSPRPGGYEQYF
V: TRBV5-5; J: TRBJ1-1; size: many; CDR3: CASSRTAGFVVGNTEAFF
V: TRBV19; J: TRBJ1-1; size: few; CDR3: CASSIDRGPEAFF
V: TRBV20-1; J: TRBJ1-1; size: NA; CDR3: CSASSATRAVTEAFF
V: TRBV12-3/TRBV12-4; J: TRBJ2-3; size: many; CDR3: CASTSLGTDTDTQYF
V: TRBV11-2; J: TRBJ2-1; size: NA; CDR3: CASSLGVNPPSYNEQFF
V: TRBV4-1; J: TRBJ1-6; size: NA; CDR3: CASSQALDSPLHF
V: TRBV29-1; J: TRBJ2-7; size: many; CDR3: CSVEGSGPFYEQYF
V: TRBV3-1; J: TRBJ1-5; size: many; CDR3: CASSRTGGGSNQPQHF
V: TRBV7-9; J: TRBJ2-3; size: many; CDR3: CASSPRGWGRRSDTQYF
V: TRBV6-1; J: TRBJ1-5; size: few; CDR3: CASSRRGGDQPQHF
V: TRBV11-2; J: TRBJ1-1; size: many; CDR3: CASVFGLNTEAFF
V: TRBV11-2; J: TRBJ1-4; size: many; CDR3: CASSLSLSNEKLFF
V: TRBV9; J: TRBJ2-7; size: many; CDR3: CASSDPMAYEQYF